The 30 T cell receptor beta chains below all came from one sample that was sequenced in a study of technical replicates of blood from a few donors. Repertoires were generated with immunoSEQ multiplex PCR, while TCRdb's copy carries only in-frame clones and drops some. The repertoire holds some 69,000 clones, approximately 89% seen once, with roughly 4.8% in the top ten. What was sequenced was PBMCs. Receptors were obtained from a human donor in good health. Some clones in this sample may be carry-over from other donors' samples.

The rearrangement links TRBV7-2 to TRBJ2-4, with D possibly TRBD2 on 6 matching bases. Trimming removed 3 bases at V and 2 bases at J, with 8 bases between. Germline V gene lookup returns CDR1 SGHTA and CDR2 FQGNSA. This CDR3 spans 14 amino acids. In nucleotides, the CDR3 is TGTGCCAGCAGCTTTGGGGGGACCAAAAACATTCAGTACTTC. The encoded protein is CASSFGGTKNIQYF.

The chain joins TRBV4-1 to TRBJ2-5, with 12 bases lining up with TRBD2. The CDR3 totals 19 residues. J was trimmed by 5 bases and V by 0 bases; bases with no gene match: 13. CDR1 is MGHRA, CDR2 YSYEKL, per germline. Written as DNA, the CDR3 is TGCGCCAGCAGCCAAGATCGGCTAGCGGGGGGGCCGGGGGTTGAGACCCAGTACTTC. This translates into CASSQDRLAGGPGVETQYF.

The V call is TRBV5-1, the J call TRBJ2-5; possibly TRBD1 for D (6 bases). V gave up 4 bases and J gave up 5 bases, with 9 bases separating them. The CDR3 spans 12 residues. The V gene's germline CDR1 is SGHRS and CDR2 YFSETQ. The CDR3 DNA sequence: TGCGCCAGCAGCCAGGGGTGGGAGACCCAGTACTTC. Amino acids: CASSQGWETQYF. Together with reference TRBV5-1 and TRBJ2-5, the CDR3 gives the full variable domain: KAGVTQTPRYLIKTRGQQVTLSCSPISGHRSVSWYQQTPGQGLQFLFEYFSETQRNKGNFPGRFSGRQFSNSRSEMNVSTLELGDSALYLCASSQGWETQYFGPGTRLLVL.

The chain uses TRBV19 and TRBJ2-2; 7 nucleotides match TRBD2. The CDR3 is 16 residues long. The V gene end was trimmed by 9 bases and the J gene end by 7 bases; junction bases not matched to a gene: 17. In germline, CDR1 is LNHDA, CDR2 SQIVND (reference sequence). As DNA, the CDR3 is TGTGCCAGCCGGAGAGCGGGGTACGGTTCGGGCGGGGAGCTGTTTTTT. It codes for CASRRAGYGSGGELFF.

This clone was recorded a few times. The chain combines TRBV6-6 with TRBJ1-2; 10 bases align to TRBD1. This CDR3 comprises 16 residues. The junction had 13 bases not matched to a gene; V was cut back by 5 bases and J by 7 bases. Per the germline V gene, CDR1 is MNHNY and CDR2 is SVGAGI (reference sequence). This CDR3 is CASSPIPSRDRGGYTF. The CDR3 DNA is TGTGCCAGCAGTCCTATTCCCTCCCGGGACAGGGGTGGCTACACCTTC.

The chain carries TRBV7-2 and TRBJ2-7, with D possibly matching TRBD2 (6 bases). This CDR3 contains 14 residues. CDR1 and CDR2 (germline): SGHTA, FQGNSA. Trimming stripped 5 bases from V and 5 bases from J, with 16 bases between. In DNA form, the CDR3 reads TGTGCCAGCAGCCCATTACTAGCTCCCGACGAGCAGTACTTC. As protein: CASSPLLAPDEQYF.

The gene calls are TRBV7-9 and TRBJ1-2; 8 bases agree with TRBD1. The ends lost 5 bases at V and 7 bases at J; junction bases unmatched: 6. The CDR3 contains 13 residues. The V gene's germline CDR1 is SEHNR and CDR2 FQNEAQ (reference sequence). The CDR3 loop is CASSPGQGFGYTF. The CDR3 region has the DNA TGTGCCAGCAGCCCCGGACAGGGTTTTGGCTACACCTTC.

This clone was seen once. This rearrangement joins TRBV7-2 to TRBJ2-7, with 9 bases identical to TRBD1. Per the germline V gene, CDR1 is SGHTA and CDR2 is FQGNSA. The V segment lost 3 bases and the J segment 7 bases; nucleotides outside the gene matches: 4. The CDR3 runs to 13 residues. The CDR3 protein is CASSFTGGGEQYF. CDR3 nucleotides: TGTGCCAGCAGCTTCACAGGGGGCGGGGAGCAGTACTTC.

J is TRBJ2-3 and V is TRBV6-1; 10 bases are shared with TRBD2. V was pared by 5 bases and J by 8 bases, with 7 bases of the junction left unmatched. CDR3 length: 14 residues. Germline lookup yields CDR1 MNHNS and CDR2 SASEGT. The CDR3 region is CASSQRGGPSTQYF. As DNA, the CDR3 is TGTGCCAGCAGTCAGCGGGGGGGTCCCAGTACGCAGTATTTT.

The rearrangement uses TRBV11-1 and TRBJ2-3, with 8 bases lining up with TRBD2. V lost 4 bases, J lost 1 base, and 4 bases stayed unmatched. Looked up from germline, CDR1 is SGHAT and CDR2 is FQDESV (reference sequence). This CDR3 has 15 residues. The CDR3 nucleotides are TGTGCCAGCAGCTCAAGCGGGGGACGCACAGATACGCAGTATTTT. It codes for CASSSSGGRTDTQYF.

The V call is TRBV4-3, the J call TRBJ2-1; TRBD2 aligns across 10 bases. CDR1 and CDR2 (germline): LGHNA, YSLEER. Trimming at V came to 4 bases and at J to 3 bases, leaving 9 bases not matched to a gene. This CDR3 is built from 17 residues. CDR3 nucleotide sequence: TGCGCCAGCAGCCCGGCGTTAGCGGGAGGAGACTACAATGAGCAGTTCTTC. This codes for CASSPALAGGDYNEQFF.

The rearrangement links TRBV19 to TRBJ2-5; 12 bases map to TRBD2. V shed 3 bases and J 4 bases; nucleotides not matched to a gene: 6. This CDR3 region has 16 residues. Germline CDR1 is LNHDA and CDR2 is SQIVND (reference sequence). Here the CDR3 reads CASSIRASGGVETQYF. CDR3 DNA sequence: TGTGCCAGTAGTATCCGGGCTAGCGGGGGGGTAGAGACCCAGTACTTC.

V gene TRBV7-9 combines with J gene TRBJ2-1; 10 bases are a match to TRBD2. The CDR3 is 15 residues long. Trimming at V came to 5 bases and at J to 7 bases, leaving 8 bases not matched to a gene. The germline V gene has CDR1 SEHNR and CDR2 FQNEAQ (reference sequence). The CDR3 region has the DNA TGTGCCAGCAGCCCAGGACTAGCGGTCCTTAATGAGCAGTTCTTC. The encoded protein is CASSPGLAVLNEQFF.

This chain uses TRBV7-2 with TRBJ1-6; maybe TRBD1 (5 bases). Trimming pared 1 base from V and 10 bases from J, leaving 14 bases between. The CDR3 contains 15 residues. CDR1 and CDR2 (germline): SGHTA, FQGNSA. The CDR3 region has the DNA TGTGCCAGCAGCTTAGTAGGGTTCCAGGGCTCACCCCTCCACTTT. Translated: CASSLVGFQGSPLHF. The entire variable domain, with the rest obtained from reference TRBV7-2 and TRBJ1-6, is as follows: GAGVSQSPSNKVTEKGKDVELRCDPISGHTALYWYRQSLGQGLEFLIYFQGNSAPDKSGLPSDRFSAERTGGSVSTLTIQRTQQEDSAVYLCASSLVGFQGSPLHFGNGTRLTVT.

This rearrangement joins TRBV5-6 to TRBJ1-2, with 8 bases lining up with TRBD1. The CDR3 sequence is 15 residues long. The germline V gene encodes CDR1 SGHDT and CDR2 YYEEEE. Trimming took 1 base from V and 7 from J; bases not matched to a gene: 9. CDR3 region: CASSLWAGGKGGYTF. CDR3 sequence (DNA): TGTGCCAGCAGCTTGTGGGCAGGGGGCAAAGGTGGCTACACCTTC.

The chain combines TRBV7-8 with TRBJ1-3, with D uncertain. The germline V and J ends were trimmed by 8 bases and 0 bases, with 5 bases remaining between them. CDR3 length equals 12 residues. The V gene's germline CDR1 is SGHVS and CDR2 FQNEAQ. CDR3 sequence: CASPNSGNTIYF. The DNA of the CDR3 is TGTGCCAGCCCTAACTCTGGAAACACCATATATTTT.

The chain carries TRBV11-2 and TRBJ1-3; D is possibly TRBD1 (5 bases). Looked up from germline, CDR1 is SGHAT and CDR2 is FQNNGV. V gave up 2 bases and J gave up 4 bases, with 9 bases separating them. CDR3 length: 14 amino acids. The CDR3 coding sequence is TGTGCCAGCAGCTTAAGGGGAAGGGGAAACACCATATATTTT. Translation: CASSLRGRGNTIYF.

The rearrangement uses TRBV5-6 and TRBJ2-7; TRBD2 aligns across 9 bases. Germline CDR1 reads SGHDT; CDR2 reads YYEEEE. The CDR3 extends over 15 amino acids. Germline trimming cut 1 base from V and 5 bases from J; bases unmatched to any gene: 7. For the CDR3, the DNA is TGTGCCAGCAGCTTGAGAGCGGGAGGAGGGAACGAGCAGTACTTC. Translating gives CASSLRAGGGNEQYF. The whole variable domain, filled in from reference TRBV5-6 and TRBJ2-7, reads DAGVTQSPTHLIKTRGQQVTLRCSPKSGHDTVSWYQQALGQGPQFIFQYYEEEERQRGNFPDRFSGHQFPNYSSELNVNALLLGDSALYLCASSLRAGGGNEQYFGPGTRLTVT.

This rearrangement joins TRBV7-2 to TRBJ2-3; weak D call: TRBD1 (6 bases). Germline lookup yields CDR1 SGHTA and CDR2 FQGNSA. V was trimmed by 5 bases and J by 6 bases, leaving 12 bases between them. This CDR3 is built from 13 residues. Here the CDR3 DNA reads TGTGCCAGCAGCAGAGGCAGGGGTGATACGCAGTATTTT. This sequence encodes CASSRGRGDTQYF.

The rearrangement joins TRBV18 to TRBJ2-2, with 10 bases lining up with TRBD1. Trimming took 1 base from V and 6 from J; bases not matched to a gene: 5. The CDR3 consists of 16 residues. Germline V lookup: CDR1 KGHSH, CDR2 LQKENI. CDR3 protein: CASSPRQGAISGELFF. The CDR3 DNA sequence: TGTGCCAGCTCACCACGACAGGGGGCGATCTCCGGGGAGCTGTTTTTT. Filled out from reference TRBV18 and TRBJ2-2, the complete variable domain reads NAGVMQNPRHLVRRRGQEARLRCSPMKGHSHVYWYRQLPEEGLKFMVYLQKENIIDESGMPKERFSAEFPKEGPSILRIQQVVRGDSAAYFCASSPRQGAISGELFFGEGSRLTVL.

The chain has TRBV4-1 and TRBJ2-2; perhaps TRBD2 as D (5 bases). CDR1 MGHRA and CDR2 YSYEKL come from the germline V gene. V shed 1 base and J shed 6 bases, with 12 bases lying between them. The CDR3 consists of 15 residues. The CDR3 sequence is CASSQVLAGSGELFF. Here the CDR3 DNA reads TGCGCCAGCAGCCAAGTTCTAGCCGGTTCCGGGGAGCTGTTTTTT.

The rearrangement uses TRBV4-2 and TRBJ2-7; 13 positions agree with TRBD2. Trimming cost V 0 bases and J 3 bases; bases outside gene matches: 2. The germline CDR1 and CDR2 sequences are LGHNA and YNFKEQ. The CDR3 length is 16 residues. The CDR3 DNA sequence: TGTGCCAGCAGCCAAGATAGGACTAGCGGGAGCTACGAGCAGTACTTC. Protein sequence: CASSQDRTSGSYEQYF.

The rearrangement links TRBV30 to TRBJ1-6; 10 bases agree with TRBD1. From germline, CDR1 is GTSNPN and CDR2 SVGIG (reference sequence). The CDR3 length is 14 residues. V lost 5 bases to trimming and J lost 13 bases; unmatched junction nucleotides: 11. CDR3 region: CAWGHRDRGRPLHF. The DNA for the CDR3 is TGTGCCTGGGGCCACCGGGACAGGGGAAGGCCCCTCCACTTT.

The chain uses TRBV7-6 and TRBJ1-4; maybe TRBD1 (5 bases). Between the trimmed V and J ends, which lost 5 bases and 4 bases, there was a span of 8 bases. CDR3 length equals 13 residues. Germline loops: CDR1 SGHVS, CDR2 FNYEAQ. This CDR3 is CASSQQDNEKLFF. The DNA for the CDR3 is TGTGCCAGCAGCCAACAGGATAATGAAAAACTGTTTTTT.

CDR3 coding DNA: TGCGCCAGCAGCTCTAAGGACAGGCCCCTAGGAGATACGCAGTATTTT. Its translation: CASSSKDRPLGDTQYF. The rearrangement joins TRBV5-1 to TRBJ2-3; 7 bases agree with TRBD1. Germline V gene data show CDR1 as SGHRS and CDR2 as YFSETQ. Trimming cost V 3 bases and J 5 bases; bases outside gene matches: 12. This CDR3 is built from 16 residues.

The chain combines TRBV7-9 with TRBJ1-2; D unresolved. Germline V gene lookup returns CDR1 SEHNR and CDR2 FQNEAQ (reference sequence). The CDR3 loop spans 17 amino acids. V was clipped by 1 base and J by 1 base, with 16 bases between them. CDR3 nucleotide sequence: TGTGCCAGCAGCTTAGGTCACTCTGGGGAGGATAACTATGGCTACACCTTC. Translation gives CASSLGHSGEDNYGYTF.

In its sample, this clone was seen once. The CDR3 region has the DNA TGTGCCAGTAGTAATCGACGGACAACCTCTGGAAACACCATATATTTT. Amino acids: CASSNRRTTSGNTIYF. The rearrangement joins TRBV19 to TRBJ1-3, with D perhaps TRBD1 (5 bases). CDR3 length: 16 residues. Germline loops: CDR1 LNHDA, CDR2 SQIVND (reference sequence). V was cut by 4 bases and J by 0 bases, with 13 bases left in between.

To note about this clone: Other DNA sequences in this sample translate to the same CDR3. The chain links TRBV6-6 to TRBJ1-1; D is undetermined. Trimming cost V 6 bases and J 5 bases, with 10 bases left between them. The CDR3 runs 12 residues. Germline lookup yields CDR1 MNHNY and CDR2 SVGAGI (reference sequence). The CDR3 DNA is TGTGCCAGCAGGCCCTCCGGGACTGAAGCTTTCTTT. This gives the protein CASRPSGTEAFF.

V gene TRBV6-5 combines with J gene TRBJ1-1; no clear D gene. V was trimmed by 2 bases and J by 0 bases, leaving 7 bases between them. The CDR3 contains 14 residues. The germline V gene encodes CDR1 MNHEY and CDR2 SVGAGI. The chain's CDR3 is CASSYGQMNTEAFF. CDR3 coding DNA: TGTGCCAGCAGTTACGGTCAGATGAACACTGAAGCTTTCTTT.

The rearrangement links TRBV19 to TRBJ1-2; D gene uncertain. Per germline, CDR1 LNHDA and CDR2 SQIVND (reference sequence). V was cut by 8 bases and J by 4 bases, with 11 bases left in between. The CDR3 runs to 12 residues. CDR3 sequence: CASETPGYGYTF. CDR3 nucleotides: TGTGCCAGTGAGACGCCAGGCTATGGCTACACCTTC.